Below, 2 T cell receptor beta chains from the same sample are listed, as sequenced in a study of monozygotic twins with inflammatory bowel disease. After re-calling the 5' RACE reads, TCRdb lists one entry per CDR3 protein, DNA absent. Here the sample table reports roughly 100,000 distinct CDR3 sequences. The source material was blood. Receptor source: a human donor with ulcerative colitis or Crohn's disease, or a healthy co-twin of an affected twin (not recorded which).

This chain joins TRBV30 and TRBJ1-2; the D call of TRBD1 rests on TCRdb alone, since no DNA is present to check it. CDR1 is GTSNPN and CDR2 is SVGIG in the germline V gene (reference sequence). The CDR3 covers 15 residues. The chain's CDR3 is CAWSRDRGQMSGYTF.

V is TRBV3-1 and J is TRBJ1-5; the D gene TCRdb calls, TRBD1, cannot be checked with no DNA. The germline V gene encodes CDR1 LGHDT and CDR2 YNNKEL (reference sequence). This CDR3 region has 15 residues. The CDR3 is CASSQDNALSQPQHF.